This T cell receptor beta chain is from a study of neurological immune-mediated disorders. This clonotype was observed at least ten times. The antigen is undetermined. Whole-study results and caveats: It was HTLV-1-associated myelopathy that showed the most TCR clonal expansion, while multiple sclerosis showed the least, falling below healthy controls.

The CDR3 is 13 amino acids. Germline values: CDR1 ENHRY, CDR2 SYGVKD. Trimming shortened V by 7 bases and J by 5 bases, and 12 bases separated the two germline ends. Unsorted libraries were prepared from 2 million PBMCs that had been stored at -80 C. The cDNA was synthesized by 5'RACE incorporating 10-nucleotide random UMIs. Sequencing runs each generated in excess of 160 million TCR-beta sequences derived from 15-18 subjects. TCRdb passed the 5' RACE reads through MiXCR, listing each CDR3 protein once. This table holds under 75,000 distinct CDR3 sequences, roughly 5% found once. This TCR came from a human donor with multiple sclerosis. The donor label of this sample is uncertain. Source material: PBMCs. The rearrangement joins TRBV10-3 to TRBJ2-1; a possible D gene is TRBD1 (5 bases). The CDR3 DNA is TGTGCCATCACAGGCAGGGTCGACAATGAGCAGTTCTTC. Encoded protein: CAITGRVDNEQFF.